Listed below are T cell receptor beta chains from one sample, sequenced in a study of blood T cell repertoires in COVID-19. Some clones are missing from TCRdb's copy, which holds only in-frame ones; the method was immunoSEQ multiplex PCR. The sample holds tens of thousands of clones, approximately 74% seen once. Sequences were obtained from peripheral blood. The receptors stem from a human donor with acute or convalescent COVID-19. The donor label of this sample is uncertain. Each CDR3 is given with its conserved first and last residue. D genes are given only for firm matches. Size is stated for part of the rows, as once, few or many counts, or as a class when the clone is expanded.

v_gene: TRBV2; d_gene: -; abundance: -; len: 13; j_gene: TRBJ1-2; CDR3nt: TGTGCCAGCAGTATATTAGCTAACTATGGCTACACCTTC; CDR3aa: CASSILANYGYTF
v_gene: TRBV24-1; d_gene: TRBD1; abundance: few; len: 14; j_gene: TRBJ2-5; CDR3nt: TGTGCCACCAGTGACCAAGACAGGGTAGAGACCCAGTACTTC; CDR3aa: CATSDQDRVETQYF
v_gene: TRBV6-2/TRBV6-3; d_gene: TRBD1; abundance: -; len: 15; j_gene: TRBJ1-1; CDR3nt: TGTGCCAGCAGTTCTACGGGACAGGGGAACACTGAAGCTTTCTTT; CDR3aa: CASSSTGQGNTEAFF
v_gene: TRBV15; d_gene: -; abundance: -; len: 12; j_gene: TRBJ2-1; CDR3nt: TGTGCCACAACACAAGCGGCCAATGAGCAGTTCTTC; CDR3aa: CATTQAANEQFF
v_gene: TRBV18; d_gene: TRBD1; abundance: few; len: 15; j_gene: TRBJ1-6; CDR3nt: TGTGCCAGCTCACCCGGGACAGGGCCGGAGTCACCCCTCCACTTT; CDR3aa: CASSPGTGPESPLHF
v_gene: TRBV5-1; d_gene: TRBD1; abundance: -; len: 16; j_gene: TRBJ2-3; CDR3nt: TGCGCCAGCAGCGGGGGACAGAAGCATGGCACAGATACGCAGTATTTT; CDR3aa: CASSGGQKHGTDTQYF
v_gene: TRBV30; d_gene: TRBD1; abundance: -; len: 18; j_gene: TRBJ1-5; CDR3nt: TGTGCCTGGAGAAAAGAAGGGACAGGGGTTGGCCATAGTCAGCCCCAGCATTTT; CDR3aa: CAWRKEGTGVGHSQPQHF
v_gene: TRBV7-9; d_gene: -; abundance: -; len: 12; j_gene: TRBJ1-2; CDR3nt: TGTGCCAGCAGCCCCTCGGGGGATGGCTACACCTTC; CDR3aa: CASSPSGDGYTF
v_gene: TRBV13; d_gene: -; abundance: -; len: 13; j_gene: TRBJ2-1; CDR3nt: TGTGCCAGCAGCCCCCGGGGGACCAATGAGCAGTTCTTC; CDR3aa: CASSPRGTNEQFF
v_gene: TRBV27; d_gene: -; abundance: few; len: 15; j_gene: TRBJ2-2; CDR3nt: TGTGCCAGCAGTTCAGGGCCTCAAGGGATCGGGGAGCTGTTTTTT; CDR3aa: CASSSGPQGIGELFF
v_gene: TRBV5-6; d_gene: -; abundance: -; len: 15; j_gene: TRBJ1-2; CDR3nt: TGTGCCAGCAGCCCCGTCGGGGGGAATAACTATGGCTACACCTTC; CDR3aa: CASSPVGGNNYGYTF
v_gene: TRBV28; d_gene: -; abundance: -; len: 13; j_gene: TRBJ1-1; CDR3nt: TGTGCCAGCAAGACTGCGGGGAACACTGAAGCTTTCTTT; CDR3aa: CASKTAGNTEAFF
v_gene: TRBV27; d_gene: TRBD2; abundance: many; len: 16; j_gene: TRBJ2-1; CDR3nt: TGTGCCAGCAGTTACGGACTAGCGGGAGGATTGAATGAGCAGTTCTTC; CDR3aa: CASSYGLAGGLNEQFF
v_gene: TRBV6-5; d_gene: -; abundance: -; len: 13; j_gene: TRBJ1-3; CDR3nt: TGTGCCAGCAGTCAGGGTACAGGAAACACCATATATTTT; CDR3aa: CASSQGTGNTIYF
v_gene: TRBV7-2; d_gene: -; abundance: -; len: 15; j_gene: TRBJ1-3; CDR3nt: TGTGCCAGCAGCCCACAAACAGGGAGCGGAAACACCATATATTTT; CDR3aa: CASSPQTGSGNTIYF
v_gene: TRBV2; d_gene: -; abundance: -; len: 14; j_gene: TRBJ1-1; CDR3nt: TGTGCCAGCAGAACAGGATTCGTTAACACTGAAGCTTTCTTT; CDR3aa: CASRTGFVNTEAFF
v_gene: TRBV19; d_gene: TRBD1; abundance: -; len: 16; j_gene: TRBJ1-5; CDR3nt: TGTGCCAGTAGTACCGACAGGGTTAACTGGAATCAGCCCCAGCATTTT; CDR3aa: CASSTDRVNWNQPQHF
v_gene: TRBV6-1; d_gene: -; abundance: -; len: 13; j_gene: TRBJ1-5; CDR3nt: TGTGCCAGCAGTTCCTGGGACTATCAGCCCCAGCATTTT; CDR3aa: CASSSWDYQPQHF
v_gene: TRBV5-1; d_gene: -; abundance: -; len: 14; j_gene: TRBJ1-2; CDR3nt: TGCGCCAGCAGCGCCTACAGGGCCGGCTATGGCTACACCTTC; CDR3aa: CASSAYRAGYGYTF
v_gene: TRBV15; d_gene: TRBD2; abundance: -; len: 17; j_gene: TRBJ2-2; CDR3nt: TGTGCCACCAGCAGAGATAGGACTAGCGGGAGTATCGGGGAGCTGTTTTTT; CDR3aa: CATSRDRTSGSIGELFF
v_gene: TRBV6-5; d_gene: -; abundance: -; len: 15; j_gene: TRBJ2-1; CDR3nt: TGTGCCAGCATGACCGGGACGCCCGGGACTGGTGAGCAGTTCTTC; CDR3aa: CASMTGTPGTGEQFF
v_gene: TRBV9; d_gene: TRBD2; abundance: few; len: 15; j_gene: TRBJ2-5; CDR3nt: TGTGCCAGCAGCGTGATGGCGGGAGGGGGAGAGACCCAGTACTTC; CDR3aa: CASSVMAGGGETQYF
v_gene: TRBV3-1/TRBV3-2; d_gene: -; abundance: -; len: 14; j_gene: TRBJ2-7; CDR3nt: TGTGCCAGCAGCCCGCCGGGACTCACCTACGAGCAGTACTTC; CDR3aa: CASSPPGLTYEQYF
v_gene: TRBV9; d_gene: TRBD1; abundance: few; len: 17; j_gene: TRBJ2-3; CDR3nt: TGTGCCAGCAGCGTGTCCCCCCCGGGACAGGGAAGCGATACGCAGTATTTT; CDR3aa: CASSVSPPGQGSDTQYF
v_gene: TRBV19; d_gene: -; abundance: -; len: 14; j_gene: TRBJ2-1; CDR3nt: TGTGCCACCCTATCCCGGGATATCTACAATGAGCAGTTCTTC; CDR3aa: CATLSRDIYNEQFF
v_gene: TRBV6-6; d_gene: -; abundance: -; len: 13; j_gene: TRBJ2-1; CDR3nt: TGTGCCAGCACCAGAGAGGGAAGGAATGAGCAGTTCTTC; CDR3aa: CASTREGRNEQFF
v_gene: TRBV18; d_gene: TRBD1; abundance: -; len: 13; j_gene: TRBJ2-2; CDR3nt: TGTGCCAGCTCACAGGGGGCCACCGGGGAGCTGTTTTTT; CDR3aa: CASSQGATGELFF
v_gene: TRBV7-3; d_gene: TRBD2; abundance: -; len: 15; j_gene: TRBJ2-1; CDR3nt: TGTGCCAGCAGCTTAAGGCTAGCGGGAGACAATGAGCAGTTCTTC; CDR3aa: CASSLRLAGDNEQFF
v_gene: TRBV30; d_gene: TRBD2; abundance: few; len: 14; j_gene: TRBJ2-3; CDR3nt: TGTGCCTGGAGAAGACTAGCCTCCATAGATACGCAGTATTTT; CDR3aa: CAWRRLASIDTQYF
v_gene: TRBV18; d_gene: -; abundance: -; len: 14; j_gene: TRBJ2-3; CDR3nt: TGTGCCAGCTCACCAGAGACGCGGCCAGATACGCAGTATTTT; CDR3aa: CASSPETRPDTQYF
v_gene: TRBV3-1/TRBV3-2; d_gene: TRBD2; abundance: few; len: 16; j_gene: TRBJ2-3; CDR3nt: TGTGCCAGCAGCCCCCCCAGCGGGAGAATAGCAGATACGCAGTATTTT; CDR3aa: CASSPPSGRIADTQYF
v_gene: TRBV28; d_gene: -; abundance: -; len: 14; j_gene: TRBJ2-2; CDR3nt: TGTGCCAGCAGCGCGGCGGAGTGGACCGGGGAGCTGTTTTTT; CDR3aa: CASSAAEWTGELFF
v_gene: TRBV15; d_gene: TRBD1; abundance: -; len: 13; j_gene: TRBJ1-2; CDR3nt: TGTGCCACCAGCAGGGATAGGGGGCGCGGCTACACCTTC; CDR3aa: CATSRDRGRGYTF
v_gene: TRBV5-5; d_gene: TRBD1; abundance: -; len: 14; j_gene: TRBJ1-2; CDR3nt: TGTGCCAGCAGCCAACCGGGACAGGCGGATGGCTACACCTTC; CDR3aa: CASSQPGQADGYTF
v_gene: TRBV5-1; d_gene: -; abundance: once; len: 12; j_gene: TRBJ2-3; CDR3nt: TGCGCCAGCAGCTTGGCCGGGAATACGCAGTATTTT; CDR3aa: CASSLAGNTQYF
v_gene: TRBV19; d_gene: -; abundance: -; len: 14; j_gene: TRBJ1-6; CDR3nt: TGTGCCAGTAGTATCTCGCAGTTCAGGTCACCCCTCCACTTT; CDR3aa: CASSISQFRSPLHF
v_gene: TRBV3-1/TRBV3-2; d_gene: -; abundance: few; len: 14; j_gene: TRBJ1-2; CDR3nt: TGTGCCAGCAGCCAAGGACAGCCTAACGCTGGCTACACCTTC; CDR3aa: CASSQGQPNAGYTF